This is a list of T cell receptor beta chains from one sample in a study of technical replicates of blood from a few donors. TCRdb's table, derived via immunoSEQ multiplex PCR, lists solely in-frame clones and lacks some. The sample shows over 55,000 clones, about 94% of them seen only once. Input material: PBMCs. The receptors stem from a human donor in good health. Some clones in this sample may be carry-over from other donors' samples. CDR3s include the opening cysteine and the closing phenylalanine or tryptophan. Each record gives: CDR3 DNA, CDR3 protein, J gene, clone size, D gene, V gene. A D gene is named only where the DNA matches it firmly. Not every row has a clone size; where given, it reads once, few, many or a size class.

DNA: TGCGCCAGCAGCCTAGACCTTGACTATGGCTACACCTTC
CDR3: CASSLDLDYGYTF
J: TRBJ1-2
size: few
D: -
V: TRBV5-1

DNA: TGCGCCAGCAGCCAAGAGGAAGGGGGCTCCTACAATGAGCAGTTCTTC
CDR3: CASSQEEGGSYNEQFF
J: TRBJ2-1
size: -
D: -
V: TRBV4-1

DNA: TGCGCCAGCAGCCAAGGGACAGGGGGCAGTTACACTGAAGCTTTCTTT
CDR3: CASSQGTGGSYTEAFF
J: TRBJ1-1
size: -
D: TRBD1
V: TRBV4-1

DNA: TGTGCCAGCAGTTACTCTCGGGATCGCCAAGAGACTCAGTACTTC
CDR3: CASSYSRDRQETQYF
J: TRBJ2-5
size: -
D: -
V: TRBV6-5

DNA: TGTGCCAGCAGTCCTTCAGGGGTTCAGCCCCAGCATTTT
CDR3: CASSPSGVQPQHF
J: TRBJ1-5
size: -
D: -
V: TRBV27

DNA: TGTGCCAGCAGCTTGGGGGAGGCCTACAATGAGCAGTTCTTC
CDR3: CASSLGEAYNEQFF
J: TRBJ2-1
size: -
D: -
V: TRBV7-3

DNA: TGTGCCAGCAGCCAAGATAGGGGTAGCGGGAGGACCTACAATGAGCAGTTCTTC
CDR3: CASSQDRGSGRTYNEQFF
J: TRBJ2-1
size: -
D: TRBD2
V: TRBV4-2

DNA: TGTGCCAGCAGCTGGGGCAGCGGGAGCCCTGGTGAGCAGTTCTTC
CDR3: CASSWGSGSPGEQFF
J: TRBJ2-1
size: once
D: TRBD2
V: TRBV7-9

DNA: TGTGCCAGCAGCTTAGGCGAGAAGGGGGAGACCCAGTACTTC
CDR3: CASSLGEKGETQYF
J: TRBJ2-5
size: -
D: -
V: TRBV11-1

DNA: TGCGCCAGCAGCCAAGATTATGCTGGGGACAGGAAGGAAAAACTGTTTTTT
CDR3: CASSQDYAGDRKEKLFF
J: TRBJ1-4
size: -
D: TRBD1
V: TRBV4-1

DNA: TGTGCCAGCAGCCAAGAGGGACAGGGAGTTCCTCACTATGGCTACACCTTC
CDR3: CASSQEGQGVPHYGYTF
J: TRBJ1-2
size: -
D: TRBD1
V: TRBV4-2

DNA: TGTGCCAGCAGTGAAGGGACAGGGAGAACATGGCGGCAGTACTTC
CDR3: CASSEGTGRTWRQYF
J: TRBJ2-7
size: -
D: TRBD1
V: TRBV6-1

DNA: TGCGCCAGCAGCCAAGATCCCAGGGGGAGTCAGCCCCAGCATTTT
CDR3: CASSQDPRGSQPQHF
J: TRBJ1-5
size: once
D: TRBD1
V: TRBV4-1

DNA: TGCGCCAGCAGCCCCTTGGGGTTGGGGGGACGGTACGAGCAGTACTTC
CDR3: CASSPLGLGGRYEQYF
J: TRBJ2-7
size: -
D: -
V: TRBV4-3

DNA: TGTGCCAGCAGCGTAGCGACAGCTAACTATGGCTACACCTTC
CDR3: CASSVATANYGYTF
J: TRBJ1-2
size: once
D: -
V: TRBV9

DNA: TGCGCCAGCAGCTTTGGGACAGGGGGCTTCCTCGGGGCTGAAGCTTTCTTT
CDR3: CASSFGTGGFLGAEAFF
J: TRBJ1-1
size: once
D: TRBD1
V: TRBV5-1

DNA: TGTGCCAGCAGTGACCTAGGGACTAGCGGGGAGACCCAGTACTTC
CDR3: CASSDLGTSGETQYF
J: TRBJ2-5
size: few
D: TRBD2
V: TRBV2

DNA: TGTGCCAGCAGGGATAGAGCGGGAGGGACCTACAATGAGCAGTTCTTC
CDR3: CASRDRAGGTYNEQFF
J: TRBJ2-1
size: -
D: TRBD2
V: TRBV6-6

DNA: TGCGCCAGCAGCCCGGACAGGGGGCGTTTAGATACGCAGTATTTT
CDR3: CASSPDRGRLDTQYF
J: TRBJ2-3
size: -
D: TRBD1
V: TRBV4-3

DNA: TGTGCCAGCAGCTTACAGTTGGGACAGGACTACGAGCAGTACTTC
CDR3: CASSLQLGQDYEQYF
J: TRBJ2-7
size: -
D: TRBD1
V: TRBV7-3

DNA: TGTGCCAGCTCACCCCAAAGTGGCAGCGGTAGGCCCATCGAGCAGTACTTC
CDR3: CASSPQSGSGRPIEQYF
J: TRBJ2-7
size: -
D: -
V: TRBV18

DNA: TGTGCCAGCAGCTTCCACAGGAACTCCTACGAGCAGTACTTC
CDR3: CASSFHRNSYEQYF
J: TRBJ2-7
size: -
D: -
V: TRBV5-4

DNA: TGCGCCAGCAGCCAAGGTTTGAGCGGGGGGGGTTTTGAGCAGTACTTC
CDR3: CASSQGLSGGGFEQYF
J: TRBJ2-7
size: -
D: TRBD2
V: TRBV4-1

DNA: TGTGCCAGTAGTATATCGACAGGCGGTTATGGCTACACCTTC
CDR3: CASSISTGGYGYTF
J: TRBJ1-2
size: once
D: -
V: TRBV19

DNA: TGTGCCAGCTCACCATCGGTACAGGGGTCTTTCGAGCAGTACTTC
CDR3: CASSPSVQGSFEQYF
J: TRBJ2-7
size: -
D: TRBD1
V: TRBV18

DNA: TGTGCCAGTAGTATGGCGGGGGACAATGAGCAGTTCTTC
CDR3: CASSMAGDNEQFF
J: TRBJ2-1
size: -
D: TRBD2
V: TRBV19

DNA: TGTGCCAGCAGTCCTCAGGGGGTCGGTACTGAAGCTTTCTTT
CDR3: CASSPQGVGTEAFF
J: TRBJ1-1
size: -
D: TRBD1
V: TRBV2

DNA: TGTGCCAGCAGTCAAACAGGGGGTCGGACAGATACGCAGTATTTT
CDR3: CASSQTGGRTDTQYF
J: TRBJ2-3
size: -
D: TRBD1
V: TRBV5-5

DNA: TGTGCCAGCAGTACTGGGACTCGGCAGTTCTTC
CDR3: CASSTGTRQFF
J: TRBJ2-1
size: -
D: -
V: TRBV6-5

DNA: TGTGCCAGCAGTTACTCGAGTCCTGACACAGATACGCAGTATTTT
CDR3: CASSYSSPDTDTQYF
J: TRBJ2-3
size: -
D: -
V: TRBV6-5

DNA: TGTGCCAGCAGCCCGGGACAGGGGATACCCTACGAGCAGTACTTC
CDR3: CASSPGQGIPYEQYF
J: TRBJ2-7
size: -
D: TRBD1
V: TRBV11-1

DNA: TGTGCCTGGAGTGTAGGGGGAACAGGAATAGATACGCAGTATTTT
CDR3: CAWSVGGTGIDTQYF
J: TRBJ2-3
size: -
D: -
V: TRBV30

DNA: TGTGCCAGCAGCTACCAGGGGACGGGCAATCAGCCCCAGCATTTT
CDR3: CASSYQGTGNQPQHF
J: TRBJ1-5
size: -
D: -
V: TRBV7-2

DNA: TGTGCCAGTATGCCGGGACAGGGGGCCCGGTCACCCCTCCACTTT
CDR3: CASMPGQGARSPLHF
J: TRBJ1-6
size: -
D: TRBD1
V: TRBV19

DNA: TGTGCCAGTAGTGCCTGGGGACAGGGACGTCAGCCCCAGCATTTT
CDR3: CASSAWGQGRQPQHF
J: TRBJ1-5
size: once
D: TRBD1
V: TRBV19

DNA: TGTGCCAGCACCTCTGGGACAGGTTACACCTTC
CDR3: CASTSGTGYTF
J: TRBJ1-2
size: -
D: TRBD1
V: TRBV6-5

DNA: TGCGCCAGCACTCCGGGACTAGCGGGAGCCAACGGTCGAGAGACCCAGTACTTC
CDR3: CASTPGLAGANGRETQYF
J: TRBJ2-5
size: -
D: TRBD2
V: TRBV4-1

DNA: TGCGCCAGCAGCCAAGGAGTAAGTCGCACTGAAGCTTTCTTT
CDR3: CASSQGVSRTEAFF
J: TRBJ1-1
size: -
D: -
V: TRBV4-3

DNA: TGTGCCAGCATAGAAAGCACAGATACGCAGTATTTT
CDR3: CASIESTDTQYF
J: TRBJ2-3
size: -
D: -
V: TRBV2

DNA: TGTGCCAGTAGTATGGTACTAGCGGGAGGCTACGAGCAGTACTTC
CDR3: CASSMVLAGGYEQYF
J: TRBJ2-7
size: -
D: TRBD2
V: TRBV19

DNA: TGTGCCACCAGCAGGGGAGACAGGGGCGAATATTGCACCTTC
CDR3: CATSRGDRGEYCTF
J: TRBJ1-2
size: -
D: TRBD1
V: TRBV15

DNA: TGTGCCAGCAGTAGGGATCCGGGACAGGGTGCCGAGCAGTACTTC
CDR3: CASSRDPGQGAEQYF
J: TRBJ2-7
size: once
D: TRBD1
V: TRBV6-5

DNA: TGTGCCAGCAGCCTGGGGGTAGGACTAGCGCGCAATGAGCAGTTCTTC
CDR3: CASSLGVGLARNEQFF
J: TRBJ2-1
size: -
D: TRBD2
V: TRBV9

DNA: TGTGCCACCACGATTTTGGGAGGTGACGGCGGCTACACCTTC
CDR3: CATTILGGDGGYTF
J: TRBJ1-2
size: -
D: -
V: TRBV6-5

DNA: TGCAGCGCGGGGGAGGGCAACTATGGCTACACCTTC
CDR3: CSAGEGNYGYTF
J: TRBJ1-2
size: -
D: -
V: TRBV29-1

DNA: TGTGCCAGCAATCCTAGCGGGGGTAGCACAGATACGCAGTATTTT
CDR3: CASNPSGGSTDTQYF
J: TRBJ2-3
size: once
D: TRBD2
V: TRBV7-2

DNA: TGTGCCAGCAGCTCAGCACGACGGGGTACTGAAGCTTTCTTT
CDR3: CASSSARRGTEAFF
J: TRBJ1-1
size: -
D: -
V: TRBV5-4

DNA: TGTGCCAGCAGCTCGCCGAGGGACACTGAAGCTTTCTTT
CDR3: CASSSPRDTEAFF
J: TRBJ1-1
size: -
D: -
V: TRBV11-3

DNA: TGTGCCAGCAGACCCCTCGGCAGGCACAATGAGCAGTTCTTC
CDR3: CASRPLGRHNEQFF
J: TRBJ2-1
size: -
D: -
V: TRBV7-2

DNA: TGTGCCAGCCAAGGACTAGCGGTCTACAATGAGCAGTTCTTC
CDR3: CASQGLAVYNEQFF
J: TRBJ2-1
size: -
D: TRBD2
V: TRBV2

DNA: TGTGCCAGCAGCCCAGCAGGCCCTTCCTACGAGCAGTACTTC
CDR3: CASSPAGPSYEQYF
J: TRBJ2-7
size: -
D: -
V: TRBV4-2

DNA: TGCAGCGTTGATACGGGACTAGCGGCTCAAGAGACCCAGTACTTC
CDR3: CSVDTGLAAQETQYF
J: TRBJ2-5
size: -
D: TRBD2
V: TRBV29-1

DNA: TGCAGCGTTGGAACGGACAGGGGGAACATTCAGTACTTC
CDR3: CSVGTDRGNIQYF
J: TRBJ2-4
size: -
D: TRBD1
V: TRBV29-1